Presented here are 31 T cell receptor beta chains from one specimen sequenced in a study of PD-1 blockade in mismatch repair-deficient tumors. The assay was immunoSEQ multiplex PCR, and TCRdb's table has in-frame clones only and misses some. The data show 35,000 to 45,000 clones, about 88% seen once. The material was peripheral blood, obtained about 81 weeks after starting pembrolizumab. The receptors were gathered from an adult with mismatch repair-deficient cancer.

The rearrangement links TRBV5-6 to TRBJ2-5, with D unclear. V was shortened by 2 bases and J by 4 bases, with 6 bases between the two germline ends. Germline lookup yields CDR1 SGHDT and CDR2 YYEEEE. This CDR3 has 12 residues. CDR3 nucleotide sequence: TGTGCCAGCAGCTTTTGGGCAGAGACCCAGTACTTC. This translates into CASSFWAETQYF.

This chain uses TRBV14 with TRBJ2-1, with 8 bases that match TRBD2. V lost 1 base to trimming and J lost 1 base; unmatched junction nucleotides: 9. CDR3 size: 18 residues. CDR1 and CDR2 (germline): SGHDN, FVKESK. The CDR3 bases are TGTGCCAGCAGCCAAGGACGGCTAGCGGGCCCTTCCTACAATGAGCAGTTCTTC. Translation: CASSQGRLAGPSYNEQFF.

This rearrangement joins TRBV21-1 to TRBJ1-2; TRBD1, the table's D call, was not compared with the DNA. TRBV21-1 has pseudogene status. The CDR3 is 16 amino acids. The CDR3 region has the DNA TGTGCCAGCAGCAAAGCGAAGGCAGGGGGATCCTATGGCTACACCTTC. Protein sequence: CASSKAKAGGSYGYTF.

The V call is TRBV29-1, the J call TRBJ2-4; 7 positions agree with TRBD1. CDR3 length: 10 residues. CDR1 and CDR2 from the germline V gene are SQVTM and ANQGSEA. V was pared by 7 bases and J by 8 bases, with 2 bases of the junction left unmatched. The CDR3 loop reads CSATGDIQYF. The CDR3 DNA sequence: TGCAGCGCCACAGGGGACATTCAGTACTTC.

Here the CDR3 DNA reads TGTGCCAGCAGCGTAGATCCCCCCAGGTCTATTTTATATAGCAATCAGCCCCAGCATTTT. Translated, it gives CASSVDPPRSILYSNQPQHF. The chain carries TRBV9 and TRBJ1-5, with unresolved D. The CDR3 totals 20 residues. Germline assignment: CDR1 SGDLS and CDR2 YYNGEE. Between the trimmed V and J ends, which lost 0 bases and 0 bases, there was a span of 22 bases.

This chain joins TRBV5-4 and TRBJ2-1, with TRBD2 identical over 9 bases. The germline V gene encodes CDR1 SGHNT and CDR2 YYREEE (reference sequence). The CDR3 has 15 amino acids. V shed 2 bases and J 8 bases; nucleotides not matched to a gene: 8. In DNA form, the CDR3 reads TGTGCCAGCAGCTTCGGCGGGAGGGCCGAGGATGAGCAGTTCTTC. It codes for CASSFGGRAEDEQFF.

The rearrangement links TRBV7-9 to TRBJ2-5; 11 bases fit TRBD2. CDR1 is SEHNR, CDR2 FQNEAQ, per germline (reference sequence). The CDR3 runs to 15 residues. Trimming removed 4 bases from V and 2 bases from J; junction bases left unmatched: 3. CDR3 region: CASSSGLAAQETQYF. The CDR3 nucleotides read TGTGCCAGCAGCTCGGGACTAGCGGCTCAAGAGACCCAGTACTTC. The full variable domain, completed using reference TRBV7-9 and TRBJ2-5, is DTGVSQNPRHKITKRGQNVTFRCDPISEHNRLYWYRQTLGQGPEFLTYFQNEAQLEKSRLLSDRFSAERPKGSFSTLEIQRTEQGDSAMYLCASSSGLAAQETQYFGPGTRLLVL.

V gene TRBV2 combines with J gene TRBJ2-4; D remains ambiguous. With 6 bases removed from V and 0 bases from J, the gap between germline ends came to 15 bases. This CDR3 comprises 16 residues. Germline V gene sequence: CDR1 SNHLY, CDR2 FYNNEI. CDR3 sequence: CASRRGIQLAKNIQYF. The DNA of the CDR3 is TGTGCCAGCAGGCGAGGTATCCAGCTAGCCAAAAACATTCAGTACTTC.

V gene TRBV28 combines with J gene TRBJ1-1; 7 nucleotides line up with TRBD1. Trimming at V came to 7 bases and at J to 5 bases, leaving 7 bases not matched to a gene. Germline V gene sequence: CDR1 MDHEN, CDR2 SYDVKM. This CDR3 has 13 residues. The CDR3 is CASTERQGTEAFF. The CDR3 DNA is TGTGCCAGCACCGAGAGACAGGGAACTGAAGCTTTCTTT.

The rearrangement links TRBV4-1 to TRBJ2-5; possibly TRBD1 or TRBD2 for D (5 bases each). CDR1 and CDR2 (germline): MGHRA, YSYEKL. The CDR3 length is 15 residues. Trimming left V 5 bases short and J 5 bases short, with 18 bases between. The chain's CDR3 is CASSGTPLARETQYF. DNA for the CDR3: TGCGCCAGCAGCGGGACGCCATTGGCGCGGGAGACCCAGTACTTC.

This clone turned up a few times. This chain joins TRBV7-9 and TRBJ2-3; 7 nucleotides line up with TRBD2. CDR1 SEHNR and CDR2 FQNEAQ come from the germline V gene (reference sequence). CDR3 length: 17 amino acids. Trimming at V came to 5 bases and at J to 2 bases, leaving 13 bases not matched to a gene. CDR3 DNA: TGTGCCAGCAGCCCTACCGCACTCGGGACTAACACAGATACGCAGTATTTT. Protein sequence: CASSPTALGTNTDTQYF.

The chain carries TRBV10-3 and TRBJ1-3; the D is unclear. The germline V gene encodes CDR1 ENHRY and CDR2 SYGVKD. Trimming left V 6 bases short and J 0 bases short, with 15 bases between. There are 16 residues in the CDR3. In DNA form, the CDR3 reads TGTGCCATCAGCCAAACAGAGAGGATCTCTGGAAACACCATATATTTT. Translating it yields CAISQTERISGNTIYF.

This clone was counted between two and nine times. The V gene is TRBV11-2, the J gene TRBJ2-7; TRBD1 is a possible D gene (6 bases). The V and J ends lost 3 bases and 3 bases respectively, with 15 bases between them. This CDR3 is built from 15 residues. The germline gives CDR1 SGHAT, CDR2 FQNNGV. The CDR3 here is CASSLASEGGYEQYF. As DNA, the CDR3 is TGTGCCAGCAGCTTGGCCTCCGAAGGGGGCTACGAGCAGTACTTC. Together with reference TRBV11-2 and TRBJ2-7, the CDR3 gives the full variable domain: EAGVAQSPRYKIIEKRQSVAFWCNPISGHATLYWYQQILGQGPKLLIQFQNNGVVDDSQLPKDRFSAERLKGVDSTLKIQPAKLEDSAVYLCASSLASEGGYEQYFGPGTRLTVT.

In nucleotides, the CDR3 is TGTGCCAGCAGCGGACTCCGGTACCAAGAGACCCAGTACTTC. It specifies CASSGLRYQETQYF. V is TRBV14 and J is TRBJ2-5, with D maybe TRBD2 (5 bases). Trimming took off 5 bases at V and 0 bases at J, with 10 bases between the two ends. This CDR3 is built from 14 residues. Germline CDR1 and CDR2: SGHDN and FVKESK.

The V gene is TRBV5-1, the J gene TRBJ1-1, with D unclear. CDR1 is SGHRS and CDR2 is YFSETQ in the germline V gene. CDR3 length: 13 amino acids. V gave up 1 base and J gave up 1 base, with 5 bases separating them. This CDR3 is CASSLLQNTEAFF. The CDR3 DNA reads as TGCGCCAGCAGCTTGCTCCAGAACACTGAAGCTTTCTTT.

The chain links TRBV7-2 to TRBJ2-3; D might be TRBD1 (5 bases). CDR3 length: 16 residues. Germline V gene data show CDR1 as SGHTA and CDR2 as FQGNSA. Trimming stripped 5 bases from V and 1 base from J, with 16 bases between. The CDR3: CASSPLIIRGTDTQYF. Written as DNA, the CDR3 is TGTGCCAGCAGCCCCCTTATCATCAGGGGCACAGATACGCAGTATTTT.

The gene calls are TRBV5-1 and TRBJ2-2; TRBD1 might be the D (6 bases). CDR3 length equals 16 residues. Germline V gene data show CDR1 as SGHRS and CDR2 as YFSETQ. Trimming left V 2 bases short and J 0 bases short, with 11 bases between. CDR3 sequence reads: CASSLTGTTNTGELFF. The CDR3 DNA follows: TGCGCCAGCAGCTTAACCGGGACAACGAACACCGGGGAGCTGTTTTTT.

This clone has just a few counts. J is TRBJ1-1 and V is TRBV5-4; tentative D call: TRBD1 (5 bases). Germline values: CDR1 SGHNT, CDR2 YYREEE (reference sequence). The V and J ends lost 5 bases and 0 bases respectively, with 14 bases between them. This CDR3 comprises 15 residues. This CDR3 is CASRKTGTLNTEAFF. Written as DNA, the CDR3 is TGTGCCAGCAGAAAGACGGGGACCCTGAACACTGAAGCTTTCTTT.

This rearrangement joins TRBV9 to TRBJ2-1; a weak D match, TRBD2 (7 bases). The CDR3 sequence is 17 residues long. From germline, CDR1 is SGDLS and CDR2 YYNGEE. The V end was cut by 2 bases, the J end by 6 bases, with 21 bases between. This CDR3 is CASSVRGSGDPGNEQFF. The CDR3 DNA follows: TGTGCCAGCAGCGTGAGGGGGAGCGGGGACCCCGGCAATGAGCAGTTCTTC.

The rearrangement uses TRBV2 and TRBJ2-7; the D gene is possibly TRBD2 (6 bases). The CDR3 covers 14 residues. V lost 7 bases and J 7 bases, leaving 20 bases between the germline ends. Germline CDR1 SNHLY, CDR2 FYNNEI. CDR3 DNA sequence: TGTGCCAGCAAAACGGAGGGACCCGTTGGGGAGCAGTACTTC. It specifies CASKTEGPVGEQYF.

The rearrangement joins TRBV7-3 to TRBJ2-7; no reliable D call. V shed 3 bases and J shed 9 bases, with 15 bases lying between them. The CDR3 sequence is 13 residues long. Per the germline V gene, CDR1 is SGHTA and CDR2 is FQGTGA. For the CDR3, the DNA is TGTGCCAGCAGCTTTACCCCTCCCGCGGTGCAGTACTTC. It yields the protein CASSFTPPAVQYF.

This clone was observed once. In nucleotides, the CDR3 is TGTGCCACCACACAGGGGGCCACAGATACGCAGTATTTT. Encoded protein: CATTQGATDTQYF. The chain couples TRBV25-1 to TRBJ2-3; 9 bases agree with TRBD1. There are 13 residues in the CDR3. J gave up 2 bases and V 10 bases, and 4 bases lay outside the gene matches. The germline gives CDR1 MGHDK, CDR2 SYGVNS.

This chain connects TRBV27 to TRBJ2-7, with D possibly matching TRBD1 (5 bases). The germline CDR1 and CDR2 sequences are MNHEY and SMNVEV (reference sequence). The CDR3 loop spans 14 amino acids. Trimming cost V 5 bases and J 4 bases, with 15 bases left between them. The CDR3 loop reads CASSPSGFRYEQYF. The CDR3 DNA is TGTGCCAGCAGTCCCTCAGGGTTTCGGTACGAGCAGTACTTC.

The V and J genes are TRBV5-1 and TRBJ2-1; 7 positions match TRBD2. V lost 5 bases to trimming and J lost 5 bases; unmatched junction nucleotides: 7. This CDR3 spans 14 amino acids. CDR1 and CDR2 from the germline V gene are SGHRS and YFSETQ. The CDR3 bases are TGCGCCAGCAGTTGGACTAGAGATAACAATGAGCAGTTCTTC. Translated: CASSWTRDNNEQFF.

The chain couples TRBV6-5 to TRBJ2-1; TRBD2 aligns across 7 bases. Germline CDR1 and CDR2: MNHEY and SVGAGI. Trimming removed 4 bases from V and 3 bases from J; junction bases left unmatched: 6. The CDR3 covers 15 residues. Here the CDR3 DNA reads TGTGCCAGCAGTTCCAGCGGGACCCACTACAATGAGCAGTTCTTC. Protein sequence: CASSSSGTHYNEQFF.

The chain uses TRBV28 and TRBJ2-5, with 11 bases lining up with TRBD2. In germline, CDR1 is MDHEN, CDR2 SYDVKM. V was clipped by 4 bases and J by 2 bases; unmatched bases: 6. The CDR3 sequence is 16 residues long. In nucleotides, the CDR3 is TGTGCCAGCAGTTCCCCGGGACTAGCGGATCAAGAGACCCAGTACTTC. Residues: CASSSPGLADQETQYF.

This clone turned up a few times. This rearrangement joins TRBV19 to TRBJ2-7; 13 nucleotides agree with TRBD2. Germline values: CDR1 LNHDA, CDR2 SQIVND (reference sequence). V dropped 6 bases and J dropped 4; count of bases not matched to a gene: 9. There are 16 residues in the CDR3. The CDR3 spells CASSRQLAGGPYEQYF. In nucleotides, the CDR3 is TGTGCCAGTAGCCGCCAACTAGCGGGAGGGCCGTACGAGCAGTACTTC.

This clone has a single count. The gene calls are TRBV2 and TRBJ2-5; 15 bases are shared with TRBD2. This CDR3 is 18 amino acids long. After removal of 3 bases from V and 2 bases from J, the junction contained 7 bases not matched to a gene. Germline values: CDR1 SNHLY, CDR2 FYNNEI. The CDR3 sequence is CASSDPRTSGREQETQYF. CDR3 DNA: TGTGCCAGCAGTGACCCCCGGACTAGCGGGAGGGAACAAGAGACCCAGTACTTC.

The chain recombines TRBV27 with TRBJ2-1; D gene ambiguous. The CDR3 loop spans 17 amino acids. V lost 3 bases to trimming and J lost 2 bases, with 17 bases between them. Germline V lookup: CDR1 MNHEY, CDR2 SMNVEV (reference sequence). CDR3 amino acids: CASSFRARQVTYNEQFF. CDR3 bases: TGTGCCAGCAGTTTTAGGGCTAGGCAGGTCACCTACAATGAGCAGTTCTTC.

The rearrangement joins TRBV7-9 to TRBJ2-7, with D perhaps being TRBD1 or TRBD2 (5 bases each). This CDR3 has 13 amino acids. Germline V gene data show CDR1 as SEHNR and CDR2 as FQNEAQ (reference sequence). V lost 5 bases and J lost 1, with 9 bases in between. CDR3 nucleotide sequence: TGTGCCAGCAGCGTGGGACGGTCCTACGAGCAGTACTTC. The encoded protein is CASSVGRSYEQYF.

J is TRBJ2-2 and V is TRBV19; 8 bases match TRBD2. This CDR3 spans 15 amino acids. Germline V gives CDR1 LNHDA, CDR2 SQIVND (reference sequence). Trimming removed 6 bases from V and 2 bases from J; junction bases left unmatched: 5. For the CDR3, the DNA is TGTGCCAGTAGCCGACTAGCGCCCAACACCGGGGAGCTGTTTTTT. Its translation: CASSRLAPNTGELFF.